This T cell receptor beta chain was captured in a study of shared clonotypes between healthy human individuals. This clone was seen a single time. Its antigen is not known. Per the germline V gene, CDR1 is SGHRS and CDR2 is YFSETQ. This CDR3 has 21 amino acids. V was pared by 0 bases and J by 4 bases, with 21 bases of the junction left unmatched. Naive CD45RA+ and memory CD45RA-negative subsets were split from CD4+ cells. Study conclusions and caveats: Blood was the only sampled material, and tissue repertoires likely differ. Shared clonotypes: 4.5% to 5% naive CD4, about 4% naive CD8, about 2.2% memory CD4, approximately 0.41% memory CD8.

Using immunoSEQ multiplex PCR, the repertoire was profiled, and TCRdb retains in-frame clones only, with some absent. Of fewer than 200,000 clones detected, 66% appear once; the ten largest clones hold more than 9%. Sequenced: memory CD4+ T cells sorted from blood. Subset here: CD45RA-negative fraction. This TCR was recovered from a man aged 25 to 40 in good health. The rearrangement joins TRBV5-1 to TRBJ2-7, with 11 bases that match TRBD2. The CDR3 region is CASSLGDFGLAGRMTSYEQYF. The CDR3 DNA is TGCGCCAGCAGCTTGGGCGATTTTGGACTAGCGGGCCGGATGACTTCATACGAGCAGTACTTC.